Each of the 16 T cell receptor beta chains below was sequenced from the same sample in a study of T-cell reconstitution after alpha-beta-depleted transplantation in children. Unique molecular identifiers were incorporated into the prepared TCRbeta library. TCRdb redid the calling of the PCR reads with MiXCR, one entry per CDR3 protein. The table has 300,000 to 400,000 distinct CDR3 sequences, around 15% seen once; the top ten hold about 41%. Sequenced here: PBMCs, mostly from graft donor cells, sampled 360 days after TCRalphabeta/CD19-depleted stem cell transplant. These receptors were collected from a male patient between 2 and 15 years old who had a stem cell transplant for acute lymphoblastic leukemia, so the T cells may come from the graft donor.

This sequence joins TRBV25-1 and TRBJ2-4; D possibly corresponds to TRBD2 (6 bases). The CDR3 runs 15 residues. Trimming removed 3 bases from V and 3 bases from J, with 12 bases in between. Per germline, CDR1 MGHDK and CDR2 SYGVNS. The CDR3 loop is CASSDGGYVKNIQYF. As DNA, the CDR3 is TGTGCCAGCAGTGATGGGGGGTATGTCAAAAACATTCAGTACTTC.

This clonotype turned up a few times. This chain connects TRBV5-1 to TRBJ2-6; 7 nucleotides align to TRBD1. After removal of 2 bases from V and 0 bases from J, the junction contained 8 bases not matched to a gene. Germline CDR1 and CDR2: SGHRS and YFSETQ. There are 18 residues in the CDR3. The CDR3 nucleotides are TGCGCCAGCAGCTTTAGGGGGCTGGTTTTCTCTGGGGCCAACGTCCTGACTTTC. Protein: CASSFRGLVFSGANVLTF.

V gene TRBV4-3 combines with J gene TRBJ1-3, with a weak D call TRBD1 (5 bases). The CDR3 totals 15 residues. CDR1 is LGHNA and CDR2 is YSLEER in the germline V gene. Trimming took off 4 bases at V and 2 bases at J, with 12 bases between the two ends. Written as DNA, the CDR3 is TGCGCCAGCAGCCCCCAGGGAGGGACTGGAAACACCATATATTTT. Encoded protein: CASSPQGGTGNTIYF.

The sample holds a few counts of this clonotype. The chain combines TRBV29-1 with TRBJ2-1, with TRBD2 matching over 7 bases. Trimming cost V 4 bases and J 2 bases; bases outside gene matches: 5. Germline V CDR1 and CDR2: SQVTM, ANQGSEA. This CDR3 has 14 residues. The CDR3 loop is CSVAQLATYNEQFF. The DNA of the CDR3 is TGCAGCGTTGCCCAACTAGCGACCTACAATGAGCAGTTCTTC.

This clonotype has only a few counts. The J gene is TRBJ2-3, the V gene TRBV5-1; TRBD2 might be the D (5 bases). Per the germline V gene, CDR1 is SGHRS and CDR2 is YFSETQ. V was pared by 9 bases and J by 2 bases, with 16 bases between. CDR3 length equals 14 residues. The CDR3 here is CATATARVTDTQYF. CDR3 nucleotides: TGCGCCACCGCCACGGCGAGGGTCACAGATACGCAGTATTTT.

In this sample, this clonotype turned up a few times. The CDR3 nucleotides are TGCAGTGCCCGCTCATGGGGCACAGATACGCAGTATTTT. Amino acid sequence: CSARSWGTDTQYF. This rearrangement joins TRBV20-1 to TRBJ2-3; D gene uncertain. CDR3 length: 13 amino acids. Per germline, CDR1 DFQATT and CDR2 SNEGSKA (reference sequence). V was cut by 6 bases and J by 1 base, with 11 bases left in between.

V gene TRBV27 combines with J gene TRBJ2-5, with 7 nucleotides matching TRBD2. V shed 6 bases and J 5 bases; nucleotides not matched to a gene: 12. This CDR3 has 15 amino acids. Per the germline V gene, CDR1 is MNHEY and CDR2 is SMNVEV (reference sequence). The CDR3 loop is CASSYGIRGGETQYF. For the CDR3, the DNA is TGTGCCAGCAGCTACGGTATTCGGGGAGGGGAGACCCAGTACTTC.

This clonotype was recorded many times. The chain recombines TRBV20-1 with TRBJ1-2; 7 positions match TRBD1. The V segment lost 6 bases and the J segment 1 base; nucleotides outside the gene matches: 8. Germline CDR1 is DFQATT and CDR2 is SNEGSKA (reference sequence). The CDR3 covers 14 residues. CDR3 loop: CSATPGQLNYGYTF. CDR3 nucleotides: TGCAGTGCAACCCCGGGACAGCTTAACTATGGCTACACCTTC.

This clonotype was counted ten times or more. This sequence joins TRBV4-2 and TRBJ2-1; D unclear. Germline V gene sequence: CDR1 LGHNA, CDR2 YNFKEQ. Trimming removed 5 bases from V and 4 bases from J, with 15 bases in between. The length of the CDR3 is 15 residues. Written as DNA, the CDR3 is TGTGCCAGCAGCGCGCCGGACGGTCCGTACAATGAGCAGTTCTTC. Its protein is CASSAPDGPYNEQFF.

CDR3 sequence: CSARDRDRGQETQYF. The CDR3 DNA is TGCAGTGCTAGAGACCGGGACAGGGGACAAGAGACCCAGTACTTC. This rearrangement joins TRBV20-1 to TRBJ2-5; 10 nucleotides align to TRBD1. This CDR3 has 15 residues. Germline assignment: CDR1 DFQATT and CDR2 SNEGSKA (reference sequence). V dropped 0 bases and J dropped 2; count of bases not matched to a gene: 3.

The chain combines TRBV20-1 with TRBJ2-1; TRBD2 agrees at 15 bases. The CDR3 totals 15 residues. The germline CDR1 and CDR2 sequences are DFQATT and SNEGSKA (reference sequence). Trimming cost V 3 bases and J 9 bases; bases outside gene matches: 6. CDR3 nucleotides: TGCAGTGCTAGGGGACTAGCGGGGGGATCGAGTGAGCAGTTCTTC. Amino acid sequence: CSARGLAGGSSEQFF.

This clonotype occurred many times. The genes are TRBV4-3 and TRBJ2-1; D is perhaps TRBD1 (6 bases). The V gene lost 0 bases and the J gene lost 1 base, with 10 bases spanning the gap. CDR3 length: 16 amino acids. The V gene's germline CDR1 is LGHNA and CDR2 YSLEER. The CDR3 here is CASSQEGTPSYNEQFF. CDR3 DNA sequence: TGCGCCAGCAGCCAAGAGGGGACACCTTCCTACAATGAGCAGTTCTTC.

The gene calls are TRBV28 and TRBJ1-3; D is unresolved. CDR1 is MDHEN, CDR2 SYDVKM, per germline. V lost 4 bases and J 2 bases, leaving 9 bases between the germline ends. The CDR3 has 14 amino acids. Written as DNA, the CDR3 is TGTGCCAGCAGTTCCCCCGGGGCTGGAAACACCATATATTTT. The encoded protein is CASSSPGAGNTIYF.

The chain joins TRBV4-3 to TRBJ2-1, with D tentatively TRBD1 or TRBD2 (5 bases each). The CDR3 runs 16 residues. Per germline, CDR1 LGHNA and CDR2 YSLEER. V shed 0 bases and J shed 6 bases, with 15 bases lying between them. CDR3 bases: TGCGCCAGCAGCCAAGAGCCCCCGGGACGTGCCAATGAGCAGTTCTTC. Protein product: CASSQEPPGRANEQFF.

This clonotype was seen repeatedly, ten times or more. The gene calls are TRBV20-1 and TRBJ2-5; 7 bases are a match to TRBD2. Germline CDR1 DFQATT, CDR2 SNEGSKA (reference sequence). With 6 bases clipped from V and 4 bases from J, the junction kept 8 bases outside the gene matches. This CDR3 contains 13 residues. The CDR3 region is CSARGSSGETQYF. CDR3 DNA sequence: TGCAGTGCCCGCGGGTCTAGCGGAGAGACCCAGTACTTC.

The rearrangement links TRBV6-1 to TRBJ2-3, with TRBD2 identical over 11 bases. In germline, CDR1 is MNHNS, CDR2 SASEGT. The CDR3 runs 21 residues. Losses at the gene ends were 3 bases for V and 2 bases for J; bases not matched to a gene: 19. Here the CDR3 reads CASSDHPGLAAKASHTDTQYF. The CDR3 DNA reads as TGTGCCAGCAGTGATCACCCGGGACTAGCGGCTAAAGCGAGTCACACAGATACGCAGTATTTT.